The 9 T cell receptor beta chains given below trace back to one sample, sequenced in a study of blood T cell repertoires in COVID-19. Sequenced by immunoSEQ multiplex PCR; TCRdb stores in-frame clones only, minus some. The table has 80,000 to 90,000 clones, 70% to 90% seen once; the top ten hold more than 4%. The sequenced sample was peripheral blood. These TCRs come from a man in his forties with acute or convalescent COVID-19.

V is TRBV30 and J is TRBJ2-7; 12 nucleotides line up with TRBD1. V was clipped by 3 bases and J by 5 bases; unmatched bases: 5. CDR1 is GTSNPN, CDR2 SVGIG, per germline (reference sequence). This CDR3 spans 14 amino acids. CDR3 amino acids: CAWSPGQGADEQYF. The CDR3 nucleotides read TGTGCCTGGAGCCCGGGACAGGGGGCCGACGAGCAGTACTTC.

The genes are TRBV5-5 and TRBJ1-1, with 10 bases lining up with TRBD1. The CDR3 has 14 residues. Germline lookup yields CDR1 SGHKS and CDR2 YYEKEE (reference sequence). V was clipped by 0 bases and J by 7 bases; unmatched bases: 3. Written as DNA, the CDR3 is TGTGCCAGCAGCTTGGGACAGGGGGCGGATGAAGCTTTCTTT. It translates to CASSLGQGADEAFF.

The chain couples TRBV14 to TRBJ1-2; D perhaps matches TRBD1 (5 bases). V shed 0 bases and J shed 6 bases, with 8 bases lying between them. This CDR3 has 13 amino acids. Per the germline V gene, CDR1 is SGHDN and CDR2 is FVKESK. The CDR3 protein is CASSQDGGDGYTF. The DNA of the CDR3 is TGTGCCAGCAGCCAAGACGGGGGGGATGGCTACACCTTC.

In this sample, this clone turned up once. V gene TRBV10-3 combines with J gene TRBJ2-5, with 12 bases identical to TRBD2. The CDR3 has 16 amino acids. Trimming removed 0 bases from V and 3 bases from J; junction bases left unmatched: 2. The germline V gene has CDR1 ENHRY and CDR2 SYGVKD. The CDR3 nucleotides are TGTGCCATCAGTGAGTCGACTAGCGGGAGAGAAGAGACCCAGTACTTC. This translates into CAISESTSGREETQYF.

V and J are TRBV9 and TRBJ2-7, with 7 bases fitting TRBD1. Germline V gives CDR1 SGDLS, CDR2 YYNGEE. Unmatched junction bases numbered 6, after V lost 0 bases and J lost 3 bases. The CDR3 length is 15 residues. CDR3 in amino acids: CASSVGGTADYEQYF. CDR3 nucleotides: TGTGCCAGCAGCGTAGGTGGGACAGCGGACTACGAGCAGTACTTC. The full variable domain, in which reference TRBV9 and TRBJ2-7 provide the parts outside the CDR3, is DSGVTQTPKHLITATGQRVTLRCSPRSGDLSVYWYQQSLDQGLQFLIQYYNGEERAKGNILERFSAQQFPDLHSELNLSSLELGDSALYFCASSVGGTADYEQYFGPGTRLTVT.

The CDR3 region is CASVRVDEQFF. The CDR3 region has the DNA TGTGCTAGTGTTCGGGTCGATGAGCAGTTCTTC. V gene TRBV12-5 combines with J gene TRBJ2-1; D uncertain. Germline V CDR1 and CDR2: LGHNT, FRNRAP. This CDR3 contains 11 residues. V dropped 7 bases and J dropped 8 bases, with 9 bases sitting between them.

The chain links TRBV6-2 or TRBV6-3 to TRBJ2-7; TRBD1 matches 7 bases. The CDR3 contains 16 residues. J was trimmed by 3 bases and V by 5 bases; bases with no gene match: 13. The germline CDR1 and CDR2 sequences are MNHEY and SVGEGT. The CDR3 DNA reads TGTGCCAGCAGTCATATCGACAGGGTGGTCTTCTACGAGCAGTACTTC. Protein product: CASSHIDRVVFYEQYF.

Here the CDR3 reads CASSLGQGMDEQFF. In DNA form, the CDR3 reads TGTGCCAGCAGCTTAGGCCAGGGGATGGATGAGCAGTTCTTC. This chain uses TRBV5-8 with TRBJ2-1; tentative D call: TRBD1 (6 bases). The CDR3 totals 14 residues. The germline gives CDR1 SGHTS, CDR2 YDEGEE. The V end lost 2 bases, the J end lost 8 bases, and 14 bases lay between the germline ends.

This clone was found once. The CDR3 DNA reads TGTGCCAGCAGGCAACCGGGACAAGGCTATGGCTACACCTTC. Residues: CASRQPGQGYGYTF. The chain couples TRBV25-1 to TRBJ1-2, with D possibly being TRBD1 (6 bases). Trimming pared 6 bases from V and 4 bases from J, leaving 15 bases between. Germline CDR1 MGHDK, CDR2 SYGVNS. This CDR3 region has 14 residues.